This TCR beta chain was captured in a study of human T cells and chemical hapten exposure (dated by TCRdb to 2020 to 2022). A note on the overall study: For sensitization, 2% DPC in acetone was applied to an approximately 2 cm by approximately 2 cm area of upper inner arm skin. Blood was sampled from patients pre-sensitization (week 0) and at 2, 6 and about 24 weeks after DPC sensitization. Libraries were combined into a pool for sequencing, and differences in TCR yield between samples came mainly from small differences in library volumes within the pool. Throughout the roughly 26-week study period, patients were also given weekly therapeutic DPC doses on the scalp. Patch tests used Finn chambers with 0.01% DPC on the upper back, scored after 6 days by International Contact Dermatitis Research Group standards. For TCR sequencing, blood came from about 29 alopecia patients at anywhere from one to four time points (pre-sensitization, 2, 6 and 24 weeks). The study tracked peripheral blood TCR repertoire changes in vivo during primary and secondary sensitization to the hapten diphenylcyclopropenone (DPC) in alopecia patients. The patient cohort, mostly female, included alopecia areata with under or over 50% scalp involvement, alopecia totalis and alopecia universalis. Results and caveats for the whole study, not just this receptor: The number of TCRs above 1 in 1000 frequency did not change with DPC sensitization; there was no evidence of global repertoire structure alterations. After repeated subsampling, changes were observed in the strength of the expansion versus patch-test correlation and in the threshold at which the correlation became significant. The number of PT1 expanded TCRs positively correlated with patch test score, significant at thresholds 8, 16 and 32 but not 4. Expanded TCRs formed significantly more large CDR3 similarity clusters than pre-sensitization or healthy control sets, consistent with antigen-driven responses. All patients had alopecia, a presumed autoimmune disease, so their immune response might differ from that of healthy individuals.

CDR1 SQVTM and CDR2 ANQGSEA are derived from the germline V gene. The CDR3 runs 13 residues from the cysteine to the phenylalanine. Only the CDR3 region is kept as DNA, spanning 39 bases read in frame from base 1. After removal of 6 bases from V and 5 bases from J, the junction retains 8 bases not matched to a gene. The intended sense of this specimen's time point label: patch test 1, 2 weeks after DPC sensitization. Taken with the paper, the label for treatment or condition translates to: therapeutic diphenylcyclopropenone sensitization with weekly scalp DPC. At each patch-test visit, blood was drawn before the patch test was applied. Patients were considered eligible if aged 18 to 70, diagnosed with alopecia and deemed suitable for DPC therapy, and patients were excluded if pregnant. Total RNA was extracted from unfractionated whole blood that had been collected in Tempus Blood RNA tubes. The library was produced with RACE. TCRdb shows the sequencer as NextSeq 500. Library preparation attached unique molecular identifiers to individual cDNA molecules for quantitative, reproducible TCR counting. Each blood RNA sample was used to sequence both TCR alpha and TCR beta chains. As for how the authors treated the data: A median of about 87,000 TCRs per sample was observed, with a range of roughly 23,224 to 750,000. The Decombinator software suite was used to annotate the V, J and CDR3 of the TCR reads. To make PS versus PT1 abundance plots, every sample was subsampled to the same number of TCRs (28,000). TCRs were defined as expanded if absent before sensitization and observed at least eight times at the 2-week time point. Clones were called with MiXCR by TCRdb after fastp trimmed the public reads at Q25, and only in-frame beta chains were retained. When rows share a CDR3 protein, they turn into one entry using the most common DNA and genes. It is TCRdb's table, rather than the study itself, that gives the V and J calls and clone size. Present in this sample are some 91,000 distinct CDR3 sequences, 9.5% to 15% of which were seen just once. The ten largest account for around 2.2% of the sample.

Remarks on this clonotype: The antigen it binds to is not known. Base qualities are not recorded, but no much larger clone differs from it by a single base.

Specimen: whole blood, collected in connection with sensitization to the hapten diphenylcyclopropenone (DPC). The sequence joins TRBV29-1 to TRBJ2-3; 7 central nucleotides agree with TRBD1. This sequence was found in a woman between 35 and 50 years old with alopecia areata. Some clones in this sample may be carry-over from other donors' samples. The DNA is TGCAGCGTGGGGGACAGAATCGTAGATACGCAGTATTTT. This is translated as CSVGDRIVDTQYF.